These 26 T cell receptor beta chains originate from one sample sequenced in a study of CD4 T cells in relation to SARS-CoV-2 and coronaviruses. Sequencing was performed with immunoSEQ multiplex PCR; in TCRdb, only in-frame clones are kept and a portion is missing. The sample contains tens of thousands of clones, roughly nine tenths of which appear only once. The sequenced sample was naive CD4+ T cells from PBMCs. The subset: naive CD4+ T cells isolated by negative enrichment. Receptors originate from an adult with COVID-19.

The chain uses TRBV4-1 and TRBJ2-2, with 11 bases that match TRBD2. Germline V gene data show CDR1 as MGHRA and CDR2 as YSYEKL. The CDR3 loop spans 17 amino acids. The V segment lost 4 bases and the J segment 0 bases; nucleotides outside the gene matches: 4. The CDR3 spells CASSPQGLAANTGELFF. The DNA of the CDR3 is TGCGCCAGCAGCCCTCAGGGACTAGCGGCGAACACCGGGGAGCTGTTTTTT.

V gene TRBV5-1 combines with J gene TRBJ2-3; the match to TRBD2 covers 7 bases. The J segment lost 4 bases and the V segment lost 7 bases, leaving 12 bases of the junction unmatched. The CDR3 length is 15 residues. Looked up from germline, CDR1 is SGHRS and CDR2 is YFSETQ. CDR3 amino acids: CASSTASGWADTQYF. CDR3 sequence (DNA): TGCGCCAGCTCGACGGCTAGCGGATGGGCAGATACGCAGTATTTT.

A few counts support this clone. V and J are TRBV6-1 and TRBJ2-7; D not resolved. The CDR3 runs to 10 residues. V was pared by 2 bases and J by 5 bases, with 1 base between. The germline CDR1 and CDR2 sequences are MNHNS and SASEGT. This CDR3 reads CASSEHEQYF. CDR3 sequence (DNA): TGTGCCAGCAGTGAACACGAGCAGTACTTC.

The V gene is TRBV7-6, the J gene TRBJ1-3, with D uncertain. CDR1 SGHVS and CDR2 FNYEAQ come from the germline V gene. This CDR3 contains 13 residues. Trimming stripped 5 bases from V and 0 bases from J, with 5 bases between. CDR3 loop: CASSIGSGNTIYF. The CDR3 DNA reads as TGTGCCAGCAGCATCGGCTCTGGAAACACCATATATTTT.

The chain is built from TRBV19 and TRBJ2-7, with no clear D. V gave up 6 bases and J gave up 5 bases, with 8 bases separating them. In germline, CDR1 is LNHDA, CDR2 SQIVND (reference sequence). There are 11 residues in the CDR3. In DNA, the CDR3 is TGTGCCAGTAGCAATCTGGACGAGCAGTACTTC. Translated, it gives CASSNLDEQYF.

V is TRBV14 and J is TRBJ2-1; D is possibly TRBD1 (5 bases). In germline, CDR1 is SGHDN, CDR2 FVKESK. V lost 4 bases to trimming and J lost 4 bases, with 17 bases between them. The length of the CDR3 is 16 residues. The chain's CDR3 is CASSRFRVVRYNEQFF. The CDR3 DNA reads TGTGCCAGCAGCCGATTCAGGGTAGTGAGGTACAATGAGCAGTTCTTC.

The V and J genes are TRBV4-1 and TRBJ2-7; no firm D call. Germline CDR1 and CDR2: MGHRA and YSYEKL. V was cut by 0 bases and J by 9 bases, with 24 bases left in between. This CDR3 contains 17 residues. CDR3 loop: CASSQEGLPTLRVRQYF. The CDR3 nucleotides read TGCGCCAGCAGCCAAGAAGGTCTTCCGACTCTACGAGTAAGGCAGTACTTC.

The CDR3 DNA reads as TGTGCCGGGATGCTCAGGGGGTATAATTCACCCCTCCACTTT. This codes for CAGMLRGYNSPLHF. The chain uses TRBV30 and TRBJ1-6; 7 nucleotides align to TRBD1. The V and J ends lost 8 bases and 4 bases, in that order; junction bases with no gene match: 8. Germline CDR1 is GTSNPN and CDR2 is SVGIG (reference sequence). The CDR3 has 14 amino acids.

This clone was counted between two and nine times. The V gene is TRBV19, the J gene TRBJ2-7; D perhaps matches TRBD2 (5 bases). The CDR3 runs to 13 residues. Germline assignment: CDR1 LNHDA and CDR2 SQIVND (reference sequence). The ends were cut back, 2 bases at V and 6 bases at J, with 11 bases in the middle. The CDR3 DNA sequence: TGTGCCAGTAGTATACAATTCAGCGGCGAGCAGTACTTC. This sequence encodes CASSIQFSGEQYF.

The chain employs TRBV5-1 and TRBJ2-2, with D possibly being TRBD1 (6 bases). This CDR3 spans 15 amino acids. The V and J ends lost 6 bases and 0 bases respectively, with 12 bases between them. Germline values: CDR1 SGHRS, CDR2 YFSETQ. The CDR3 protein is CASTQQGTNTGELFF. The CDR3 nucleotides read TGCGCCAGCACCCAACAGGGAACGAACACCGGGGAGCTGTTTTTT.

The chain carries TRBV21-1 and TRBJ2-2; TRBD2, the table's D call, was not compared with the DNA. TRBV21-1 is labeled a pseudogene. The CDR3 has 20 residues. The CDR3 DNA reads TGTGCCAGCAGCAAACAAGGGACTAGCGGGAGTTTTCGGGACACCGGGGAGCTGTTTTTT. Translation gives CASSKQGTSGSFRDTGELFF.

This sequence joins TRBV28 and TRBJ1-5; a possible D gene is TRBD1 (5 bases). The CDR3 covers 14 residues. Trimming took off 6 bases at V and 0 bases at J, with 9 bases between the two ends. Germline assignment: CDR1 MDHEN and CDR2 SYDVKM. The CDR3 nucleotides read TGTGCCAGCAGCCTGGGGGATAGCAATCAGCCCCAGCATTTT. Protein product: CASSLGDSNQPQHF.

V is TRBV7-3 and J is TRBJ2-5; D may be TRBD2 (7 bases). V was pared by 5 bases and J by 5 bases, with 18 bases between. CDR1 is SGHTA, CDR2 FQGTGA, per germline. CDR3 length: 15 residues. The CDR3 nucleotides read TGTGCCAGCAGCCCTCAGGCCGGGGGGCCGGAGACCCAGTACTTC. Translation gives CASSPQAGGPETQYF. Filled out from reference TRBV7-3 and TRBJ2-5, the complete variable domain reads GAGVSQTPSNKVTEKGKYVELRCDPISGHTALYWYRQSLGQGPEFLIYFQGTGAADDSGLPNDRFFAVRPEGSVSTLKIQRTERGDSAVYLCASSPQAGGPETQYFGPGTRLLVL.

The chain employs TRBV28 and TRBJ2-7; 7 bases map to TRBD1. In germline, CDR1 is MDHEN, CDR2 SYDVKM. The CDR3 contains 15 residues. With V trimmed by 6 bases and J by 5 bases, 13 bases remained unmatched. The CDR3 protein is CASSRQGTAWDEQYF. The CDR3 DNA follows: TGTGCCAGCAGCCGACAAGGGACAGCCTGGGACGAGCAGTACTTC.

The chain carries TRBV6-1 and TRBJ1-2; D not resolved. The CDR3 extends over 12 amino acids. CDR1 is MNHNS and CDR2 is SASEGT in the germline V gene. Trimming took 3 bases from V and 8 from J, leaving 10 bases between them. The CDR3 is CASSDRVGGYTF. The CDR3 nucleotides read TGTGCCAGCAGTGATAGGGTGGGGGGCTACACCTTC.

The chain uses TRBV30 and TRBJ1-1; tentatively, D is TRBD1 (6 bases). Per the germline V gene, CDR1 is GTSNPN and CDR2 is SVGIG (reference sequence). This CDR3 has 17 amino acids. Trimming took off 1 base at V and 6 bases at J, with 24 bases between the two ends. CDR3 sequence (DNA): TGTGCCTGGAGTGCGTCGGGAACAGGGCGAGGGAGGGCTGAAGCTTTCTTT. This translates into CAWSASGTGRGRAEAFF. The full variable domain, in which reference TRBV30 and TRBJ1-1 provide the parts outside the CDR3, is SQTIHQWPATLVQPVGSPLSLECTVEGTSNPNLYWYRQAAGRGLQLLFYSVGIGQISSEVPQNLSASRPQDRQFILSSKKLLLSDSGFYLCAWSASGTGRGRAEAFFGQGTRLTVV.

CDR3 sequence: CASSAGTSGKETQYF. Written as DNA, the CDR3 is TGTGCCAGCAGCGCCGGGACTAGCGGTAAAGAGACCCAGTACTTC. The chain is built from TRBV9 and TRBJ2-5; 11 positions agree with TRBD2. Germline CDR1 SGDLS, CDR2 YYNGEE. This CDR3 spans 15 amino acids. Unmatched junction bases numbered 4, after V lost 3 bases and J lost 3 bases.

The chain combines TRBV11-1 with TRBJ2-1, with 14 bases that match TRBD2. V lost 4 bases to trimming and J lost 6 bases; unmatched junction nucleotides: 2. The germline gives CDR1 SGHAT, CDR2 FQDESV (reference sequence). The CDR3 totals 15 residues. The CDR3: CASSYGTSGSNEQFF. DNA of the CDR3: TGTGCCAGCAGCTATGGGACTAGCGGGAGCAATGAGCAGTTCTTC.

The rearrangement uses TRBV19 and TRBJ2-1; 7 bases agree with TRBD2. CDR1 is LNHDA, CDR2 SQIVND, per germline (reference sequence). The CDR3 contains 15 residues. J lost 10 bases, V lost 5 bases, and 14 bases had no gene match. The CDR3 region is CASSLAGAALGEQFF. Here the CDR3 DNA reads TGTGCCAGTAGTTTGGCGGGAGCGGCCCTTGGGGAGCAGTTCTTC.

CDR3 protein: CATGGGQGVQETQYF. As DNA, the CDR3 is TGTGCCACCGGAGGGGGACAGGGGGTCCAAGAGACCCAGTACTTC. J is TRBJ2-5 and V is TRBV24-1; 11 nucleotides match TRBD1. Trimming took 9 bases from V and 1 from J; bases not matched to a gene: 6. Per germline, CDR1 KGHDR and CDR2 SFDVKD. This CDR3 has 15 amino acids.

This clone was detected a few times. V is TRBV28 and J is TRBJ1-3; D is uncertain. CDR3 size: 14 residues. Trimming removed 8 bases from V and 0 bases from J, with 11 bases in between. Looked up from germline, CDR1 is MDHEN and CDR2 is SYDVKM. CDR3 sequence: CASVTGSSGNTIYF. The CDR3 DNA sequence: TGTGCCAGCGTCACGGGGAGCTCTGGAAACACCATATATTTT.

The chain employs TRBV19 and TRBJ2-4; D is perhaps TRBD2 (6 bases). Germline V gene data show CDR1 as LNHDA and CDR2 as SQIVND (reference sequence). Trimming took off 8 bases at V and 7 bases at J, with 12 bases between the two ends. The CDR3 runs 12 residues. The CDR3 loop reads CASPRDCNIQYF. CDR3 sequence (DNA): TGTGCCAGTCCCAGGGACTGCAACATTCAGTACTTC.

This chain uses TRBV7-3 with TRBJ2-2, with a tentative D call TRBD2 (8 bases). The germline V and J ends were trimmed by 5 bases and 7 bases, with 23 bases remaining between them. This CDR3 has 17 residues. Looked up from germline, CDR1 is SGHTA and CDR2 is FQGTGA. In nucleotides, the CDR3 is TGTGCCAGCAGCGCCGGGGGGGACAGCGGGTCGGTCGGGGAGCTGTTTTTT. Protein: CASSAGGDSGSVGELFF.

V usage is TRBV5-1 and J usage is TRBJ2-1, with D perhaps TRBD2 (5 bases). Trimming took 1 base from V and 1 from J, leaving 24 bases between them. The CDR3 has 20 residues. Germline assignment: CDR1 SGHRS and CDR2 YFSETQ. The CDR3 nucleotides are TGCGCCAGCAGCTTGTACTCGATCCTGGGGATAGCGAGATCCTACAATGAGCAGTTCTTC. It codes for CASSLYSILGIARSYNEQFF.

The rearrangement joins TRBV7-2 to TRBJ2-5; TRBD1 is a possible D gene (6 bases). V lost 5 bases, J lost 1 base, and 11 bases lay in between. Germline V gives CDR1 SGHTA, CDR2 FQGNSA. The length of the CDR3 is 14 residues. The CDR3 DNA reads TGTGCCAGCAGCCATACAGGGCCCCAAGAGACCCAGTACTTC. Amino acid sequence: CASSHTGPQETQYF.

This chain links TRBV28 with TRBJ2-1; TRBD1 is a possible D gene (6 bases). CDR1 is MDHEN, CDR2 SYDVKM, per germline. V lost 5 bases to trimming and J lost 10 bases, with 21 bases between them. This CDR3 has 15 amino acids. This CDR3 is CASSPWTVRDAEQFF. CDR3 coding DNA: TGTGCCAGCAGTCCATGGACAGTGAGAGACGCAGAGCAGTTCTTC.